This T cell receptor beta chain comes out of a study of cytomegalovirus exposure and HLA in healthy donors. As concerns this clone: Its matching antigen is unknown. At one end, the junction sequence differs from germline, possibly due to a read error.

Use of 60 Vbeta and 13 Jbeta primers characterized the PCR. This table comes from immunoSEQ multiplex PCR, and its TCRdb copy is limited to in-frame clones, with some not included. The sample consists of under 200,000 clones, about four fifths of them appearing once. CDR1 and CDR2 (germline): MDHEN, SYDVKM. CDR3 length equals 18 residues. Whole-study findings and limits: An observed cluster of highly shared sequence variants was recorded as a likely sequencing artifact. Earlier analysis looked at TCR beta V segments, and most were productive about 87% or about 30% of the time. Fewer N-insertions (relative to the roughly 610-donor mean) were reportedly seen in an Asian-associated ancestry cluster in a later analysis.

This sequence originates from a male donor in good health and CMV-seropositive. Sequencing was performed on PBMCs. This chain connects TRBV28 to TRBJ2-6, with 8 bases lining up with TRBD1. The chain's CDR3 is CASRARDRTFSGANGLTF. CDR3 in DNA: TGTGCCAGCAGAGCCCGGGACAGGACCTTCTCTGGGGCCAACGGCCTGACTTTC.